This T cell receptor (beta chain) came from a study of control samples from healthy donors and cancer patients. Assay: immunoSEQ multiplex PCR; the TCRdb copy retains only in-frame clones and omits some. This table has around 40,000 clones, around 93% appearing once. This CDR3 is built from 12 residues. Trimming took 7 bases from V and 4 from J, leaving 10 bases between them. The germline V gene has CDR1 SNHLY and CDR2 FYNNEI. The gene calls are TRBV2 and TRBJ2-5, with D perhaps TRBD2 (6 bases). Material for sequencing was PBMCs. This TCR was recovered from a woman aged 40 to 50 with head and neck cancer. In DNA form, the CDR3 reads TGTGCCAGCAACCGGGACTTAGAGACCCAGTACTTC. It is translated as CASNRDLETQYF.